The text below deals with one TCR beta chain. Being one base from a much bigger clone, this may be a read error. Looked up from germline, CDR1 is DFQATT and CDR2 is SNEGSKA (reference sequence). This CDR3 has 16 residues. The TCRbeta library was prepared with unique molecular identifiers. One entry per CDR3 protein results from TCRdb running MiXCR on the PCR reads. The sample yields 70,000 to 95,000 distinct CDR3 sequences, over 9% seen once. This specimen comes from a study of T-cell reconstitution after alpha-beta-depleted transplantation in children. This receptor was identified in a human donor who donated a stem cell graft to a child with inherited bone marrow failure. The chain uses TRBV20-1 and TRBJ1-5; D might be TRBD1 (5 bases). The input for sequencing was PBMCs from the stem cell graft donor, taken from the stem cell graft. The CDR3 loop reads CCARDRWGTGNQPQHF. As DNA, the CDR3 is TGCTGTGCTAGAGATCGTTGGGGGACGGGCAATCAGCCCCAGCATTTT.